This TCR beta chain was captured by sequencing in a study of shared clonotypes between healthy human individuals. Background on the study: The study used three CD4 naive, three CD4 memory, two CD8 naive and one CD8 memory plate per donor.

Germline CDR1 reads LGHNA; CDR2 reads YSLEER. This CDR3 spans 14 amino acids. J gave up 3 bases and V 4 bases, and 5 bases lay outside the gene matches. This clone was seen a single time. It was at deep level that the assay was run. Some clones are missing from TCRdb's copy, which holds only in-frame ones; the method was immunoSEQ multiplex PCR. The profile covers 300,000 to 400,000 clones, with 80% to 90% appearing a single time and roughly 15% taken by the ten largest. This rearrangement joins TRBV4-3 to TRBJ2-7; TRBD1 aligns across 8 bases. The specimen sequenced was memory CD8+ T cells sorted from blood. Subset defined: CD45RO+ cells pooled with CCR7-negative TemRA cells. This sequence was found in a man younger than 35 in good health. CDR3 amino acids: CASSRDRGLYEQYF. The CDR3 DNA is TGCGCCAGCAGCCGAGACAGGGGACTCTACGAGCAGTACTTC.